This T cell receptor beta chain is drawn from a study of blood T cell repertoires in COVID-19. As for the study in general: Sample material is recorded as cDNA or gDNA derived from T cells, B-cell-depleted T cells, or PBMCs.

TCRdb keeps only in-frame clones here, not all; method: immunoSEQ multiplex PCR. The table lists hundreds of thousands of clones, about 94% of them singletons. The CDR3 totals 15 residues. The germline gives CDR1 MDHEN, CDR2 SYDVKM. V lost 2 bases and J lost 8; bases outside the gene matches: 11. The specimen was peripheral blood. The sequence was obtained from a man between 60 and 75 years old with COVID-19, enrolled during active disease. This chain connects TRBV28 to TRBJ1-2; 7 nucleotides agree with TRBD1. The CDR3 here is CASSLATGVRGGYTF. The CDR3 nucleotides read TGTGCCAGCAGTTTAGCCACAGGGGTACGGGGGGGCTACACCTTC.